Many counts were recorded for the clone carrying this T cell receptor beta chain. The data belong to a study of human T cells and chemical hapten exposure. Unique molecular identifiers were affixed to discrete cDNA molecules within the library. The authors' processing: Sequenced samples showed a median of approximately 100,000 TCRs each, with counts running from roughly 23,000 to 700,000. Using its own MiXCR run on the RACE reads, TCRdb lists one record per CDR3 protein. Clone size and V and J calls follow TCRdb, not the original study. This sample has 44,000 or so distinct CDR3 sequences, with about 4% found just once. Time point: healthy volunteer bleed at 6 weeks. Someone pulled total RNA out of unfractionated whole blood. V was trimmed by 2 bases and J by 11 bases, leaving 17 bases between them. Germline values: CDR1 SGHDT, CDR2 YYEEEE. CDR3 length equals 15 residues.

Input material: whole blood. The chain employs TRBV5-6 and TRBJ1-6; D gene uncertain. This sequence was found in a human donor in good health. Some clones in this sample may be carry-over from other donors' samples. The CDR3: CASSLRRGSSPPLHF. The CDR3 DNA reads TGTGCCAGCAGCTTACGGCGGGGTTCTAGTCCACCCCTCCACTTT.